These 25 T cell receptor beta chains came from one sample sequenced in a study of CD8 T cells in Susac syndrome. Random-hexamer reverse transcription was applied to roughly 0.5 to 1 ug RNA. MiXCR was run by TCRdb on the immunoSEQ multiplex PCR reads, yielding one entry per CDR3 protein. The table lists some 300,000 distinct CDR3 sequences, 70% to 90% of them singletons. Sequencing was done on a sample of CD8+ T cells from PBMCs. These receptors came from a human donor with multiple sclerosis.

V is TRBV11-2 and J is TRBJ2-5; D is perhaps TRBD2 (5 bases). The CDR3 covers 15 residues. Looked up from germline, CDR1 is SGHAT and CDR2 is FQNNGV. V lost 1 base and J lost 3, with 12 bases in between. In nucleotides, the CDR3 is TGTGCCAGCAGCTTAGGACTCCGGGAAAAAGAGACCCAGTACTTC. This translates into CASSLGLREKETQYF.

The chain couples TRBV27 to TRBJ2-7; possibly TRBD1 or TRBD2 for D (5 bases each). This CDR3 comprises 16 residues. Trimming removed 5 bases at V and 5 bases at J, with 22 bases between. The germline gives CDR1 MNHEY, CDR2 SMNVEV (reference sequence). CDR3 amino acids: CASSPIWDPKGDEQYF. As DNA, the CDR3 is TGTGCCAGCAGTCCCATCTGGGACCCCAAAGGGGACGAGCAGTACTTC.

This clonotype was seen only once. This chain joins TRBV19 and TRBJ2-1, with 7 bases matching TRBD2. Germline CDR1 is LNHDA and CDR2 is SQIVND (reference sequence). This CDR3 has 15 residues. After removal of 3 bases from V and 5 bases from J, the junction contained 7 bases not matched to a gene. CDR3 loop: CASSMVLGGHNEQFF. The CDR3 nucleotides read TGTGCCAGTAGTATGGTGTTGGGAGGGCACAATGAGCAGTTCTTC.

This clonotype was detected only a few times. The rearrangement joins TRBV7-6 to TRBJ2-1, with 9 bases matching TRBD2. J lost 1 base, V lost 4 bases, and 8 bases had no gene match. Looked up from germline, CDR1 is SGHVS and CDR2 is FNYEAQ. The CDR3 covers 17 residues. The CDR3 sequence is CASSSLDLAGSYNEQFF. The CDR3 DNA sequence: TGTGCCAGCAGCTCCCTAGATCTAGCGGGGTCCTACAATGAGCAGTTCTTC. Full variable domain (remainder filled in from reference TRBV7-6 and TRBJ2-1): GAGVSQSPRYKVTKRGQDVALRCDPISGHVSLYWYRQALGQGPEFLTYFNYEAQQDKSGLPNDRFSAERPEGSISTLTIQRTEQRDSAMYRCASSSLDLAGSYNEQFFGPGTRLTVL.

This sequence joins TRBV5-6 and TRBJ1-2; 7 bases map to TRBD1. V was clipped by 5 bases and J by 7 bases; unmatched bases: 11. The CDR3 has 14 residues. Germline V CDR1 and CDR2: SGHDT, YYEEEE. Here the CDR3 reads CASRPGTVFFGYTF. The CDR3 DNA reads TGTGCCAGCAGACCCGGGACAGTTTTTTTTGGCTACACCTTC.

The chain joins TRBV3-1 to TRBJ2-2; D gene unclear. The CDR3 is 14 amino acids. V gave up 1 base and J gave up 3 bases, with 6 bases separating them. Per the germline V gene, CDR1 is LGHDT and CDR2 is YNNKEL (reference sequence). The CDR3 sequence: CASSQGGYTGELFF. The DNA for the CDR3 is TGTGCCAGCAGCCAAGGGGGTTACACCGGGGAGCTGTTTTTT.

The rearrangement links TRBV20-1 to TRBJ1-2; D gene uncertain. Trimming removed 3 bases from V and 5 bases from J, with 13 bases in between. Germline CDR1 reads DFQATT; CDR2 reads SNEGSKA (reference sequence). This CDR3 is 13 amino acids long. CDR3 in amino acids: CSASRGQAYGYTF. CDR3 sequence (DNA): TGCAGTGCTAGTCGGGGTCAGGCTTATGGCTACACCTTC.

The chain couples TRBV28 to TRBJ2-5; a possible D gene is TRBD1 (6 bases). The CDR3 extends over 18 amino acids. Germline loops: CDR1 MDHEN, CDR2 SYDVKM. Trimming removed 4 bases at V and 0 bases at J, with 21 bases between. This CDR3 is CASSYPLARDTDQETQYF. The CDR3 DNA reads TGTGCCAGCAGTTACCCCCTAGCCCGGGACACCGACCAAGAGACCCAGTACTTC.

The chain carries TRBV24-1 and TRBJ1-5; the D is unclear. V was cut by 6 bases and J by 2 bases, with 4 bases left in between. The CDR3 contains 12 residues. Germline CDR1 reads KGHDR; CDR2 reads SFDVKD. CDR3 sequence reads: CATSHRNQPQHF. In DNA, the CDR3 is TGTGCCACCAGTCACCGCAATCAGCCCCAGCATTTT.

The CDR3 sequence is CASSLGGTGSLRSAGELFF. The CDR3 DNA is TGTGCCAGCAGCTTAGGCGGGACAGGGTCCTTAAGGTCCGCCGGGGAGCTGTTTTTT. This rearrangement joins TRBV7-2 to TRBJ2-2; 9 positions agree with TRBD1. Germline values: CDR1 SGHTA, CDR2 FQGNSA. The CDR3 length is 19 residues. J gave up 6 bases and V 1 base, and 15 bases lay outside the gene matches.

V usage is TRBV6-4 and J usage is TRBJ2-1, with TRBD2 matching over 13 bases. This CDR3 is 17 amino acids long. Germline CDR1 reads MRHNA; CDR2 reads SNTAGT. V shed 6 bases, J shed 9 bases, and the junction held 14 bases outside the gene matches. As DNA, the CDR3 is TGTGCCAGCAGCCTTATCGCCGGGACTAGCGGGACTAGTGAGCAGTTCTTC. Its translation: CASSLIAGTSGTSEQFF.

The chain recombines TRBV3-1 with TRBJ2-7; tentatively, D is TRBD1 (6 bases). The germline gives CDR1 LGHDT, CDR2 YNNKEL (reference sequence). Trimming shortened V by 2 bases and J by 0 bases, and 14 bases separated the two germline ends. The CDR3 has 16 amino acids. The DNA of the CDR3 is TGTGCCAGCAGCCAACTTGAGACAGGCTACTCCTACGAGCAGTACTTC. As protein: CASSQLETGYSYEQYF.

CDR3 nucleotides: TGTGCCAGCAGCCCAGGAAGCAATCAGCCCCAGCATTTT. It specifies CASSPGSNQPQHF. This chain links TRBV6-1 with TRBJ1-5; D uncertain. The CDR3 is 13 residues long. Germline V gene sequence: CDR1 MNHNS, CDR2 SASEGT. Trimming stripped 6 bases from V and 1 base from J, with 7 bases between.

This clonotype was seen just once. The CDR3 DNA sequence: TGCGCCAGCAGCCAAGATACAGGGATCGGGGAAAAACTGTTTTTT. This translates into CASSQDTGIGEKLFF. The rearrangement links TRBV4-3 to TRBJ1-4, with D perhaps matching TRBD1 (6 bases). Germline CDR1 is LGHNA and CDR2 is YSLEER. With 0 bases removed from V and 8 bases from J, the gap between germline ends came to 13 bases. This CDR3 comprises 15 residues.

The CDR3 here is CSARDMTYEQYF. The CDR3 DNA reads TGCAGTGCTAGAGATATGACCTACGAGCAGTACTTC. The V call is TRBV20-1, the J call TRBJ2-7; D unresolved. The length of the CDR3 is 12 residues. The V gene lost 0 bases and the J gene lost 2 bases, with 5 bases spanning the gap. Germline V CDR1 and CDR2: DFQATT, SNEGSKA (reference sequence).

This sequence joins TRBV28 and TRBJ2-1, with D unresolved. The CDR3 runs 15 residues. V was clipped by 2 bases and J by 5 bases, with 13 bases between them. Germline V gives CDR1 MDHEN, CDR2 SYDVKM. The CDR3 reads CASSLNPGRNNEQFF. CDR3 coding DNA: TGTGCCAGCAGTTTAAACCCCGGACGGAACAATGAGCAGTTCTTC.

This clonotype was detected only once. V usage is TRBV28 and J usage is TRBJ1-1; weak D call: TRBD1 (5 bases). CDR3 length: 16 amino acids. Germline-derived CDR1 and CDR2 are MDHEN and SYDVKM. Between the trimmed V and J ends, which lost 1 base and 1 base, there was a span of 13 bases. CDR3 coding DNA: TGTGCCAGCAGTTTATTCGGCAGGGCAGCGAACACTGAAGCTTTCTTT. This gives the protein CASSLFGRAANTEAFF.

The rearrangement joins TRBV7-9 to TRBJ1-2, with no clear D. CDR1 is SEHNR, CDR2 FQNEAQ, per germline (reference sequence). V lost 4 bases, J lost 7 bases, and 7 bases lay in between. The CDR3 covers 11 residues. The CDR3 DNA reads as TGTGCCAGCAGCTCCTGGACTGGCTACACCTTC. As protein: CASSSWTGYTF.

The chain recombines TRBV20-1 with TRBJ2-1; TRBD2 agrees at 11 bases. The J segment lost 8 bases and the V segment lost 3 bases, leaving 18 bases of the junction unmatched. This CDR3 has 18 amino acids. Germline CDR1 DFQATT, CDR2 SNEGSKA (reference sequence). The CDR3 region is CSARDSAGTSGRSDEQFF. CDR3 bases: TGCAGTGCTAGGGACTCGGCGGGAACTAGCGGGAGATCAGATGAGCAGTTCTTC.

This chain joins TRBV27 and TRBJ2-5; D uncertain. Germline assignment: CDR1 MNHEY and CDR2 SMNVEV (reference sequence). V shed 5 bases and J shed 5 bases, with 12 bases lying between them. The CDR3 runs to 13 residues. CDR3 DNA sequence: TGTGCCAGCAGTCCTACTTTATGGGAGACCCAGTACTTC. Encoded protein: CASSPTLWETQYF.

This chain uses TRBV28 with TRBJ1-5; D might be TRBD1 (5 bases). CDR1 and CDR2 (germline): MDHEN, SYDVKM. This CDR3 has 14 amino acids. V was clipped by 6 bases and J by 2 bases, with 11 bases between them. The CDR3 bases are TGTGCCAGCAGCGCAGGGTATGGCAATCAGCCCCAGCATTTT. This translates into CASSAGYGNQPQHF.

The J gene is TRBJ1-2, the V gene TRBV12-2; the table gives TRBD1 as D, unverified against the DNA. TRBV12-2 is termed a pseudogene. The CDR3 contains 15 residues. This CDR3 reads CASRLAFGRGFGYTF. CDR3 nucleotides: TGTGCAAGTCGCTTAGCGTTCGGCAGGGGATTTGGCTACACCTTC.

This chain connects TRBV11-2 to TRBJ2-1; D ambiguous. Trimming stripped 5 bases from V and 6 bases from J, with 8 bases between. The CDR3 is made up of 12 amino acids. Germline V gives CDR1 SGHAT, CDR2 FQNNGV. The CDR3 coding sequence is TGTGCCAGCAGCCACCAAGGCAATGAGCAGTTCTTC. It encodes CASSHQGNEQFF.

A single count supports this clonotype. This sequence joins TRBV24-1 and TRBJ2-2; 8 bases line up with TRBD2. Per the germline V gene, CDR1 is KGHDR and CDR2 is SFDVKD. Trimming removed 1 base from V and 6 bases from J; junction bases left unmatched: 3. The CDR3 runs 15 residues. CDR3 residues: CATSDFPGGAGELFF. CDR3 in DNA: TGTGCCACCAGTGATTTCCCGGGGGGGGCCGGGGAGCTGTTTTTT.

CDR3 residues: CAISGVPRTASREKLFF. The CDR3 DNA follows: TGTGCCATCAGTGGGGTGCCTCGGACGGCCTCAAGGGAAAAACTGTTTTTT. V usage is TRBV10-3 and J usage is TRBJ1-4; D gene unclear. The germline CDR1 and CDR2 sequences are ENHRY and SYGVKD. V was cut by 4 bases and J by 8 bases, with 23 bases left in between. The CDR3 runs to 17 residues.